This entry lists 12 T cell receptor beta chains sequenced from one sample in a study of T cell responses to AZD1222 COVID-19 vaccine. TCRdb's copy holds only in-frame clones and misses some; the assay was immunoSEQ multiplex PCR. Here the sample spans 55,000 to 85,000 clones, 84% being singletons. Here the sequenced sample was peripheral blood, taken on day 0 of AZD1222 vaccination. The receptors stem from an adult in good health.

J is TRBJ1-6 and V is TRBV10-1; D gene ambiguous. The V and J ends lost 4 bases and 8 bases respectively, with 9 bases between them. This CDR3 has 13 residues. Germline V gene data show CDR1 as WNHNN and CDR2 as SYGVQD (reference sequence). This CDR3 reads CASSVGLDSPLHF. CDR3 in DNA: TGCGCCAGCAGTGTGGGTTTGGATTCACCCCTCCACTTT.

This clone is a singleton in its sample. The rearrangement links TRBV10-3 to TRBJ2-1, with 11 nucleotides matching TRBD2. From germline, CDR1 is ENHRY and CDR2 SYGVKD. Trimming at V came to 3 bases and at J to 7 bases, leaving 2 bases not matched to a gene. This CDR3 has 14 residues. CDR3 DNA sequence: TGTGCCATCAGTGATTCTAGCGGGGGGAATGAGCAGTTCTTC. Protein product: CAISDSSGGNEQFF.

This clone was seen more than once but under ten times. V usage is TRBV4-1 and J usage is TRBJ1-2; TRBD1 aligns across 8 bases. V was pared by 0 bases and J by 7 bases, with 4 bases of the junction left unmatched. Germline V gene lookup returns CDR1 MGHRA and CDR2 YSYEKL. This CDR3 region has 14 residues. CDR3 nucleotide sequence: TGCGCCAGCAGCCAAGACAGGGGGCCTTTTGGCTACACCTTC. Encoded protein: CASSQDRGPFGYTF.

This clone was seen just once. This chain connects TRBV9 to TRBJ1-2; D not resolved. V lost 0 bases and J 0 bases, leaving 9 bases between the germline ends. From germline, CDR1 is SGDLS and CDR2 YYNGEE. The CDR3 covers 15 residues. CDR3 sequence: CASSVGNGANYGYTF. In DNA, the CDR3 is TGTGCCAGCAGCGTAGGGAACGGAGCTAACTATGGCTACACCTTC.

This chain links TRBV7-2 with TRBJ2-6, with 8 bases matching TRBD1. CDR1 is SGHTA and CDR2 is FQGNSA in the germline V gene. CDR3 size: 18 residues. Losses at the gene ends were 3 bases for V and 1 base for J; bases not matched to a gene: 8. CDR3 sequence: CASSLRNQGASGANVLTF. Here the CDR3 DNA reads TGTGCCAGCAGCTTGAGAAATCAGGGGGCATCTGGGGCCAACGTCCTGACTTTC. The entire variable domain, with the rest obtained from reference TRBV7-2 and TRBJ2-6, is as follows: GAGVSQSPSNKVTEKGKDVELRCDPISGHTALYWYRQSLGQGLEFLIYFQGNSAPDKSGLPSDRFSAERTGGSVSTLTIQRTQQEDSAVYLCASSLRNQGASGANVLTFGAGSRLTVL.

This clone has a single count. The rearrangement joins TRBV3-1 (or the pseudogene TRBV3-2) to TRBJ2-3; D possibly uses TRBD1 or TRBD2 (5 bases each). Germline V CDR1 and CDR2: LGHDT, YNNKEL (reference sequence). The V end was cut by 1 base, the J end by 2 bases, with 13 bases between. This CDR3 is 16 amino acids long. The CDR3: CASSQASGLSTDTQYF. The CDR3 DNA is TGTGCCAGCAGCCAAGCGTCGGGGCTATCCACAGATACGCAGTATTTT.

This rearrangement joins TRBV5-1 to TRBJ2-2; TRBD2 matches at 9 bases. The CDR3 consists of 16 residues. The trim removed 0 bases at V and 7 bases at J, leaving 7 bases unmatched. Germline CDR1 reads SGHRS; CDR2 reads YFSETQ. The CDR3 reads CASSLAGGGAGGELFF. CDR3 DNA sequence: TGCGCCAGCAGCTTGGCCGGCGGGGGGGCCGGCGGGGAGCTGTTTTTT.

The genes are TRBV5-4 and TRBJ2-6; D is uncertain. Germline CDR1 is SGHNT and CDR2 is YYREEE (reference sequence). Trimming took off 0 bases at V and 0 bases at J, with 7 bases between the two ends. The CDR3 is made up of 16 amino acids. The CDR3 protein is CASSLGPTSGANVLTF. CDR3 nucleotide sequence: TGTGCCAGCAGCTTGGGGCCTACCTCTGGGGCCAACGTCCTGACTTTC. Full variable domain (outside the CDR3, taken from reference TRBV5-4 and TRBJ2-6): ETGVTQSPTHLIKTRGQQVTLRCSSQSGHNTVSWYQQALGQGPQFIFQYYREEENGRGNFPPRFSGLQFPNYSSELNVNALELDDSALYLCASSLGPTSGANVLTFGAGSRLTVL.

Comments on this clone: The limits of the CDR3 on the DNA are not certain, so only TCRdb's listed CDR3 is given. The CDR3 protein is CASSQNSGQGYGYTF. The chain has TRBV4-1 and TRBJ1-2; TRBD1, the D gene given by the table, was not confirmed from the DNA. The CDR3 is made up of 15 amino acids, end residues included. The germline V gene encodes CDR1 MGHRA and CDR2 YSYEKL.

V and J are TRBV6-2 or TRBV6-3 and TRBJ2-7, with TRBD1 identical over 10 bases. Germline V CDR1 and CDR2: MNHEY, SVGEGT. J lost 3 bases, V lost 6 bases, and 8 bases had no gene match. CDR3 length equals 15 residues. The CDR3 DNA is TGTGCCAGCAGCGCCGGGACAGGGGTAGTCTACGAGCAGTACTTC. Encoded protein: CASSAGTGVVYEQYF.

V usage is TRBV15 and J usage is TRBJ1-2; no definite D call. V lost 3 bases, J lost 8 bases, and 16 bases lay in between. This CDR3 contains 14 residues. The germline CDR1 and CDR2 sequences are LNHNV and YYDKDF (reference sequence). The CDR3 spells CATSRDLDWAGYTF. The DNA of the CDR3 is TGTGCCACCAGCAGGGATCTCGACTGGGCGGGCTACACCTTC.

The V gene is TRBV11-2, the J gene TRBJ2-5; no clear D gene. The CDR3 runs 15 residues. Per the germline V gene, CDR1 is SGHAT and CDR2 is FQNNGV. Trimming cost V 3 bases and J 4 bases, with 15 bases left between them. The CDR3 sequence: CASSFLRSSVETQYF. The CDR3 DNA follows: TGTGCCAGCAGCTTTCTTAGGAGCTCTGTAGAGACCCAGTACTTC.